This T cell receptor beta chain derives from a study of blood T cell repertoires in COVID-19. The repertoire was sequenced with immunoSEQ multiplex PCR; TCRdb's copy has only in-frame clones and lacks some. This table holds about 220,000 clones, roughly four fifths found once. Recovery meant two consecutive negative NP/OP PCR tests, professional clearance, or resolved symptoms. CDR1 is LNHDA, CDR2 SQIVND, per germline (reference sequence). V shed 10 bases and J 0 bases; nucleotides not matched to a gene: 3. CDR3 length: 13 residues. The sequence came from a woman aged 55 to 70 who had recovered from COVID-19. What was sequenced was PBMCs or T cells enriched from blood (not recorded which). The rearrangement uses TRBV19 and TRBJ2-3; TRBD1 matches at 8 bases. As DNA, the CDR3 is TGTGCCACAGGGGGCACTAGCACAGATACGCAGTATTTT. Its translation: CATGGTSTDTQYF.